One and the same sample provided the 18 T cell receptor beta chains below, sequenced in a study of blood T cells in healthy people across ages. Sample-barcoded 5' priming and a J-beta primer mix drove a second PCR of roughly 7 to 11 cycles. TCRdb reanalysed the 5' RACE reads using MiXCR and keeps one entry per CDR3 protein. The table shows about 1.1 million distinct CDR3 sequences, with around two fifths occurring only once. The sequenced sample consisted of blood. The receptors derive from a man aged 18-30 years in good health.

The sample holds many counts of this clonotype. The chain employs TRBV25-1 and TRBJ1-2; D is undetermined. Trimming pared 2 bases from V and 1 base from J, leaving 8 bases between. Germline CDR1 and CDR2: MGHDK and SYGVNS. The length of the CDR3 is 14 residues. The CDR3 DNA follows: TGTGCCAGCAGTGAACGCCGCAGTAACTATGGCTACACCTTC. Translated: CASSERRSNYGYTF.

This clonotype was seen a few times. The chain is built from TRBV6-6 and TRBJ2-1, with 10 bases that match TRBD1. Germline assignment: CDR1 MNHNY and CDR2 SVGAGI (reference sequence). V was pared by 4 bases and J by 7 bases, with 7 bases of the junction left unmatched. CDR3 size: 15 residues. The CDR3 sequence: CASSFSDRGTNEQFF. In DNA, the CDR3 is TGTGCCAGCAGTTTTTCGGACAGGGGGACTAATGAGCAGTTCTTC.

This clonotype was picked up a small number of times. The rearrangement links TRBV7-2 to TRBJ2-1; 9 nucleotides match TRBD2. The germline V gene has CDR1 SGHTA and CDR2 FQGNSA. V lost 1 base to trimming and J lost 4 bases; unmatched junction nucleotides: 14. This CDR3 spans 19 amino acids. This chain's CDR3 is CASSLEAAGGLRPYNEQFF. In nucleotides, the CDR3 is TGTGCCAGCAGCTTAGAGGCAGCGGGGGGCCTACGTCCATACAATGAGCAGTTCTTC.

V gene TRBV2 combines with J gene TRBJ1-5; D gene uncertain. V gave up 2 bases and J gave up 10 bases, with 15 bases separating them. The V gene's germline CDR1 is SNHLY and CDR2 FYNNEI. The CDR3 is 14 amino acids. The CDR3 region has the DNA TGTGCCAGCAGTGAATCTGCAGCGCGCTCCCCCCAGCATTTT. Encoded protein: CASSESAARSPQHF.

In this sample, this clonotype turned up a few times. The chain links TRBV10-3 to TRBJ1-2, with D maybe TRBD1 (5 bases). V lost 4 bases to trimming and J lost 0 bases, with 15 bases between them. Germline lookup yields CDR1 ENHRY and CDR2 SYGVKD. The CDR3 totals 16 residues. The CDR3 spells CAISGSRGSTNYGYTF. The CDR3 DNA sequence: TGTGCCATCAGTGGTTCGAGGGGAAGCACTAACTATGGCTACACCTTC.

This clonotype was detected only a few times. V and J are TRBV2 and TRBJ1-1, with 11 bases identical to TRBD1. V was clipped by 7 bases and J by 5 bases; unmatched bases: 12. There are 16 residues in the CDR3. The germline CDR1 and CDR2 sequences are SNHLY and FYNNEI. The CDR3 reads CASNYLSDRGQTEAFF. CDR3 bases: TGTGCCAGCAACTACCTTTCGGACAGGGGGCAAACTGAAGCTTTCTTT.

The V call is TRBV29-1, the J call TRBJ1-2, with D possibly being TRBD1 (5 bases). V lost 2 bases and J lost 6, with 7 bases in between. Germline loops: CDR1 SQVTM, CDR2 ANQGSEA. The CDR3 is 11 residues long. The CDR3 sequence is CSVEQGNGYTF. CDR3 nucleotides: TGCAGCGTTGAACAGGGCAATGGCTACACCTTC.

This clonotype has at least ten counts. The chain joins TRBV9 to TRBJ2-7; D perhaps matches TRBD1 (6 bases). Germline V gene data show CDR1 as SGDLS and CDR2 as YYNGEE. Trimming removed 0 bases from V and 0 bases from J, with 13 bases in between. This CDR3 comprises 16 residues. CDR3 coding DNA: TGTGCCAGCAGCGTAGGTGGGGGCCTAAGCTCCTACGAGCAGTACTTC. Translated, it gives CASSVGGGLSSYEQYF. Full variable domain (missing parts from reference TRBV9 and TRBJ2-7): DSGVTQTPKHLITATGQRVTLRCSPRSGDLSVYWYQQSLDQGLQFLIQYYNGEERAKGNILERFSAQQFPDLHSELNLSSLELGDSALYFCASSVGGGLSSYEQYFGPGTRLTVT.

The chain links TRBV5-1 to TRBJ1-2, with D unresolved. The CDR3 length is 12 residues. V lost 4 bases to trimming and J lost 6 bases, with 10 bases between them. Germline CDR1 is SGHRS and CDR2 is YFSETQ. CDR3 sequence: CASSPDMDGYTF. DNA for the CDR3: TGCGCCAGCAGCCCGGATATGGATGGCTACACCTTC.

This clonotype was detected only a few times. CDR3 loop: CASSARTGEEKLFF. CDR3 DNA: TGTGCCAGCTCTGCGAGGACAGGGGAAGAAAAACTGTTTTTT. V gene TRBV18 combines with J gene TRBJ1-4; 9 positions match TRBD1. The germline V gene has CDR1 KGHSH and CDR2 LQKENI. J was trimmed by 8 bases and V by 6 bases; bases with no gene match: 7. This CDR3 comprises 14 residues.

The chain couples TRBV9 to TRBJ2-1; perhaps TRBD2 as D (6 bases). The V gene lost 3 bases and the J gene lost 0 bases, with 16 bases spanning the gap. CDR1 and CDR2 (germline): SGDLS, YYNGEE. This CDR3 is built from 17 residues. In DNA form, the CDR3 reads TGTGCCAGCAGCGACACCGGGACTCTAAGCTCCTACAATGAGCAGTTCTTC. It encodes CASSDTGTLSSYNEQFF.

This clonotype has just one count. The chain has TRBV20-1 and TRBJ1-4, with D perhaps TRBD1 (5 bases). V shed 3 bases and J shed 7 bases, with 9 bases lying between them. The CDR3 consists of 12 residues. Germline CDR1 DFQATT, CDR2 SNEGSKA (reference sequence). The CDR3 here is CSASWGGEKLFF. CDR3 bases: TGCAGTGCTAGTTGGGGGGGTGAAAAACTGTTTTTT.

This clonotype showed up just once. The genes are TRBV29-1 and TRBJ2-2; 7 nucleotides align to TRBD1. This CDR3 comprises 14 residues. J lost 2 bases, V lost 4 bases, and 4 bases had no gene match. Per the germline V gene, CDR1 is SQVTM and CDR2 is ANQGSEA. The CDR3 protein is CSVVTGVNTGELFF. For the CDR3, the DNA is TGCAGCGTTGTCACAGGGGTCAACACCGGGGAGCTGTTTTTT.

This clonotype was picked up a small number of times. The genes are TRBV7-9 and TRBJ2-1; D perhaps matches TRBD2 (5 bases). The V end was cut by 5 bases, the J end by 7 bases, with 12 bases between. The CDR3 contains 13 residues. Germline V gene lookup returns CDR1 SEHNR and CDR2 FQNEAQ (reference sequence). CDR3 in amino acids: CASSAPGGNEQFF. The CDR3 coding sequence is TGTGCCAGCAGCGCCCCCGGAGGTAATGAGCAGTTCTTC.

For this clonotype: At one end the junction does not follow the germline gene, possibly because of a read error. The J gene is TRBJ1-2, the V gene TRBV20-1; tentative D call: TRBD1 (5 bases). Germline-derived CDR1 and CDR2 are DFQATT and SNEGSKA (reference sequence). This CDR3 has 11 residues. CDR3 nucleotides: TGCAGCGCTAGGGGTAGCGATGGCTACACCTTC. It translates to CSARGSDGYTF.

This clonotype came up once. The V and J genes are TRBV27 and TRBJ1-4, with a weak D call TRBD1 (5 bases). V was shortened by 7 bases and J by 8 bases, with 20 bases between the two germline ends. Germline assignment: CDR1 MNHEY and CDR2 SMNVEV (reference sequence). CDR3 size: 15 residues. The CDR3 DNA follows: TGTGCCAGCAATTTCAACACCCGGGGCTCGGAAAAACTGTTTTTT. This codes for CASNFNTRGSEKLFF.

V and J are TRBV20-1 and TRBJ1-5; no reliable D call. Per the germline V gene, CDR1 is DFQATT and CDR2 is SNEGSKA (reference sequence). Trimming shortened V by 3 bases and J by 7 bases, and 19 bases separated the two germline ends. The CDR3 sequence is 15 residues long. This chain's CDR3 is CSARISASPWQPQHF. CDR3 in DNA: TGCAGTGCTAGGATCTCGGCCTCTCCATGGCAGCCCCAGCATTTT.

This clonotype was seen more than once but under ten times. The rearrangement links TRBV4-2 to TRBJ2-5, with D hard to call. The V gene lost 0 bases and the J gene lost 5 bases, with 10 bases spanning the gap. This CDR3 is 14 amino acids long. The germline CDR1 and CDR2 sequences are LGHNA and YNFKEQ. The CDR3 DNA follows: TGTGCCAGCAGCCAAGATCCGATCGGGGAGACCCAGTACTTC. Its translation is CASSQDPIGETQYF.